Listed here are 12 T cell receptor beta chains from one sample, sequenced in a study of T cell responses to AZD1222 COVID-19 vaccine. Profiled with immunoSEQ multiplex PCR; TCRdb holds only in-frame clones, not every one. The table shows 160,000 or so clones, with 70% to 90% occurring only once. Material: peripheral blood, obtained 28 days after the second dose of the MenACWY control vaccine. The receptor source for this set is an adult who received the MenACWY meningococcal vaccine as a control.

The CDR3 protein is CASSQMAANYGYTF. The DNA for the CDR3 is TGTGCCAGCAGCCAGATGGCAGCTAACTATGGCTACACCTTC. The chain links TRBV3-1 (or the pseudogene TRBV3-2) to TRBJ1-2; D ambiguous. V was shortened by 3 bases and J by 0 bases, with 8 bases between the two germline ends. The CDR3 has 14 residues. Germline V CDR1 and CDR2: LGHDT, YNNKEL (reference sequence).

The chain is built from TRBV5-1 and TRBJ1-1, with 7 nucleotides matching TRBD1. V shed 1 base and J 0 bases; nucleotides not matched to a gene: 6. CDR1 is SGHRS and CDR2 is YFSETQ in the germline V gene. The CDR3 extends over 16 amino acids. CDR3 DNA sequence: TGCGCCAGCAGCTTGATGGGGACAGATATGAACACTGAAGCTTTCTTT. Translation gives CASSLMGTDMNTEAFF.

The chain recombines TRBV19 with TRBJ2-7, with D possibly being TRBD1 (6 bases). Trimming took off 6 bases at V and 0 bases at J, with 30 bases between the two ends. Germline CDR1 and CDR2: LNHDA and SQIVND (reference sequence). CDR3 length: 20 residues. This CDR3 reads CASSLQHGNSRGSISYEQYF. The DNA for the CDR3 is TGTGCCAGTAGCCTACAGCATGGGAATTCTAGGGGGAGCATCTCCTACGAGCAGTACTTC.

The V call is TRBV10-3, the J call TRBJ2-2; maybe TRBD1 (6 bases). The CDR3 length is 16 residues. Germline values: CDR1 ENHRY, CDR2 SYGVKD. The V end was cut by 3 bases, the J end by 5 bases, with 16 bases between. The CDR3: CAISDHDRTGTGELFF. The CDR3 nucleotides read TGTGCCATCAGTGATCACGACAGGACGGGGACCGGGGAGCTGTTTTTT.

A few counts support this clone. The chain uses TRBV5-1 and TRBJ2-3, with D possibly TRBD2 on 6 matching bases. Germline V CDR1 and CDR2: SGHRS, YFSETQ. The CDR3 spans 12 residues. V shed 5 bases and J shed 7 bases, with 11 bases lying between them. The CDR3, as DNA: TGCGCCAGCAGGGGACTCGGAAATACGCAGTATTTT. It specifies CASRGLGNTQYF.

J is TRBJ1-6 and V is TRBV6-1, with a weak D call TRBD1 (5 bases). Trimming removed 3 bases from V and 10 bases from J, with 19 bases in between. CDR1 is MNHNS, CDR2 SASEGT, per germline. This CDR3 spans 16 amino acids. The CDR3 DNA sequence: TGTGCCAGCAGTGATCCCCAGCCGGCCTGGGGCTCACCCCTCCACTTT. It translates to CASSDPQPAWGSPLHF.

This rearrangement joins TRBV27 to TRBJ1-1; D possibly corresponds to TRBD1 (5 bases). CDR1 is MNHEY and CDR2 is SMNVEV in the germline V gene (reference sequence). CDR3 length: 13 amino acids. V gave up 4 bases and J gave up 7 bases, with 13 bases separating them. The CDR3 loop is CASSSLGAVEAFF. CDR3 coding DNA: TGTGCCAGCAGTTCCCTCGGGGCGGTTGAAGCTTTCTTT.

This chain links TRBV6-1 with TRBJ2-7, with TRBD2 identical over 7 bases. V was pared by 1 base and J by 2 bases, with 5 bases of the junction left unmatched. This CDR3 is built from 15 residues. In germline, CDR1 is MNHNS, CDR2 SASEGT. The CDR3 region has the DNA TGTGCCAGCAGTGAAGTGGAGCGGGGAACCTACGAGCAGTACTTC. It specifies CASSEVERGTYEQYF.

The chain recombines TRBV24-1 with TRBJ1-1; D is undetermined. The CDR3 totals 14 residues. Trimming left V 0 bases short and J 2 bases short, with 6 bases between. Germline values: CDR1 KGHDR, CDR2 SFDVKD. The CDR3 DNA follows: TGTGCCACCAGTGATTTGGCAGAAAACACTGAAGCTTTCTTT. Translated: CATSDLAENTEAFF.

The genes are TRBV11-2 and TRBJ2-4; possible D gene TRBD2, 6 bases. In germline, CDR1 is SGHAT, CDR2 FQNNGV. The CDR3 consists of 19 residues. With 7 bases removed from V and 0 bases from J, the gap between germline ends came to 25 bases. CDR3: CASTTAGRAMSIAKNIQYF. Written as DNA, the CDR3 is TGTGCCAGCACTACCGCGGGAAGGGCGATGAGTATAGCCAAAAACATTCAGTACTTC.

The rearrangement links TRBV7-3 to TRBJ1-1; D remains unclear. Per germline, CDR1 SGHTA and CDR2 FQGTGA. Trimming shortened V by 5 bases and J by 0 bases, and 13 bases separated the two germline ends. The CDR3 loop spans 15 amino acids. Here the CDR3 reads CASSNNGPLNTEAFF. As DNA, the CDR3 is TGTGCCAGCAGCAACAATGGGCCCCTGAACACTGAAGCTTTCTTT.

The chain has TRBV2 and TRBJ2-6; possible D gene TRBD1, 5 bases. The ends were cut back, 8 bases at V and 2 bases at J, with 13 bases in the middle. This CDR3 comprises 15 residues. Germline loops: CDR1 SNHLY, CDR2 FYNNEI. CDR3 sequence reads: CASLFQGAGANVLTF. The CDR3, as DNA: TGTGCCAGCCTATTCCAGGGCGCTGGGGCCAACGTCCTGACTTTC.